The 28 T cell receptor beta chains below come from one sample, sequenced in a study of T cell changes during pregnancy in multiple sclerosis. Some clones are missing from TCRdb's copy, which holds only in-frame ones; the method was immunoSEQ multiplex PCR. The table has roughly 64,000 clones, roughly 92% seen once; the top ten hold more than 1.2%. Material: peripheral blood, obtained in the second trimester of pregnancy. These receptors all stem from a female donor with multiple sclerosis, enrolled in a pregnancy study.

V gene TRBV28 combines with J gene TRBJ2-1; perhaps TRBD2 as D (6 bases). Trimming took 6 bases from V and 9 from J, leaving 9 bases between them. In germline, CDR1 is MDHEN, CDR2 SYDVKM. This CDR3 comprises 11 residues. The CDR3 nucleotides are TGTGCCAGCAGCGGGACTGTTGAGCAGTTCTTC. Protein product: CASSGTVEQFF.

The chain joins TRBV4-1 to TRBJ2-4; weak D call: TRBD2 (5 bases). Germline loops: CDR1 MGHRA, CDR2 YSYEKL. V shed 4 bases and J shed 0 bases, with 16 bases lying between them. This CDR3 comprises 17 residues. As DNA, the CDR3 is TGCGCCAGCAGCCCCGGGAAGGGATTAGAAGCCAAAAACATTCAGTACTTC. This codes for CASSPGKGLEAKNIQYF.

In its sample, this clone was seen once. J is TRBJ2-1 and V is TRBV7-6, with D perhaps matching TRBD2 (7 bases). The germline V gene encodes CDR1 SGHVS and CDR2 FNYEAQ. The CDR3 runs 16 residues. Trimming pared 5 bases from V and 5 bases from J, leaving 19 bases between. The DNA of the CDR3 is TGTGCCAGCAGCCCTTGGGGGGAGGGACAAAACAATGAGCAGTTCTTC. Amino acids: CASSPWGEGQNNEQFF.

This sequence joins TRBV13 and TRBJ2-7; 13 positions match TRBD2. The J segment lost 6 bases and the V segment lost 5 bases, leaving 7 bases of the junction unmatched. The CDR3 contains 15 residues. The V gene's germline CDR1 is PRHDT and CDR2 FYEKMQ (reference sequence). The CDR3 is CASSPLAGGPIEQYF. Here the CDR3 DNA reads TGTGCCAGCAGCCCACTAGCGGGAGGGCCGATCGAGCAGTACTTC.

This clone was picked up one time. This CDR3 reads CASSENAETQYF. In DNA, the CDR3 is TGTGCCAGCAGTGAAAACGCGGAGACCCAGTACTTC. V gene TRBV6-1 combines with J gene TRBJ2-5; D remains ambiguous. Germline assignment: CDR1 MNHNS and CDR2 SASEGT. Trimming left V 2 bases short and J 5 bases short, with 6 bases between. The CDR3 has 12 amino acids.

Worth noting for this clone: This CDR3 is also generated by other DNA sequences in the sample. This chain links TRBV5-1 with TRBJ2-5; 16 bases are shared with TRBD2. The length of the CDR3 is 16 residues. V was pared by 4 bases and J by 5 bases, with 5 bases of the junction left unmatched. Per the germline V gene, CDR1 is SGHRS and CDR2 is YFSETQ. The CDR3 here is CASSPGLAGGQETQYF. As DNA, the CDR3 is TGCGCCAGCAGCCCGGGACTAGCGGGAGGGCAGGAGACCCAGTACTTC.

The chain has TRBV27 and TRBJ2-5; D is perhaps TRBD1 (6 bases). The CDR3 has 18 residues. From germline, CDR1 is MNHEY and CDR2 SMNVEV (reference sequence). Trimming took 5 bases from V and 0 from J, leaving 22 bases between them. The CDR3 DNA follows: TGTGCCAGCAGTCCCCTACCGGGACATAAGGTTTACCAAGAGACCCAGTACTTC. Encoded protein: CASSPLPGHKVYQETQYF.

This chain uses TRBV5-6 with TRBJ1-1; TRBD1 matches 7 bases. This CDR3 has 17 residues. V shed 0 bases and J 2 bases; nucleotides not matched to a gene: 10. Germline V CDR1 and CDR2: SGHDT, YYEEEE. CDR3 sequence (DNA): TGTGCCAGCAGCTTGGCCGTCCAGGGGGTAGGCAACACTGAAGCTTTCTTT. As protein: CASSLAVQGVGNTEAFF. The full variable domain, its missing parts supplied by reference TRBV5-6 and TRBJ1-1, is DAGVTQSPTHLIKTRGQQVTLRCSPKSGHDTVSWYQQALGQGPQFIFQYYEEEERQRGNFPDRFSGHQFPNYSSELNVNALLLGDSALYLCASSLAVQGVGNTEAFFGQGTRLTVV.

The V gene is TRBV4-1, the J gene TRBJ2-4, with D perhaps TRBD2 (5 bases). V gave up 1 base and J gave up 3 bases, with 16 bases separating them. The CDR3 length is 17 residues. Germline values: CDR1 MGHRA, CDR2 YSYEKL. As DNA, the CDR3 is TGCGCCAGCAGCCAAGGGGCAGGTGGTGGAGGCAAAAACATTCAGTACTTC. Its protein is CASSQGAGGGGKNIQYF.

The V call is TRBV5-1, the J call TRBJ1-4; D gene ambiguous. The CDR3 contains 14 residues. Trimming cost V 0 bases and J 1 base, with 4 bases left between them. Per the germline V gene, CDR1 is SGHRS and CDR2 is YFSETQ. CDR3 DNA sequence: TGCGCCAGCAGCTTGGACAGAACTAATGAAAAACTGTTTTTT. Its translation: CASSLDRTNEKLFF.

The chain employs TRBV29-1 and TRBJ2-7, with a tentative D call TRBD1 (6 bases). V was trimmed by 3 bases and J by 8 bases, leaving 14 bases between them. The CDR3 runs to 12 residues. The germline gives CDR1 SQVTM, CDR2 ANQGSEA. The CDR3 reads CSVEEGQGKQYF. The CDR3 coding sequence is TGCAGCGTTGAGGAAGGGCAGGGGAAGCAGTACTTC.

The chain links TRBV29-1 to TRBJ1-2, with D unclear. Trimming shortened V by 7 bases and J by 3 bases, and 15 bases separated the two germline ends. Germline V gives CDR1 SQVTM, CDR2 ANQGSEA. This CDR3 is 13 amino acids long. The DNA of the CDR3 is TGCAGCGCCGCGGCGGGAGGAGACTATGGCTACACCTTC. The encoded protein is CSAAAGGDYGYTF.

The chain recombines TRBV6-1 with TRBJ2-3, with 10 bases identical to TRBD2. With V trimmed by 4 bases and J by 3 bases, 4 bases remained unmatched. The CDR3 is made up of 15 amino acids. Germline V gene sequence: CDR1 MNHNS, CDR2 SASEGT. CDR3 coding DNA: TGTGCCAGCAGTGGAGCGGGAGGGAGTACAGATACGCAGTATTTT. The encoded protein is CASSGAGGSTDTQYF.

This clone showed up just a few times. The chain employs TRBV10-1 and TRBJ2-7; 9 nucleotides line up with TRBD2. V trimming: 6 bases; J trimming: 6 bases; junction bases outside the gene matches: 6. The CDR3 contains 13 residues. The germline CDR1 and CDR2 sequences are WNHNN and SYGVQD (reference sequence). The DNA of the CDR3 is TGCGCCAGCAGCGGTCCAGCGGGAGGCGAGCAGTACTTC. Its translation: CASSGPAGGEQYF.

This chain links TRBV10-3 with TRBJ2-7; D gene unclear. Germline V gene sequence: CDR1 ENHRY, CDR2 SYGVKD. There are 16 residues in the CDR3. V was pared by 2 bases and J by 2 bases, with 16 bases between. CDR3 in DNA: TGTGCCATCAGTGAGCCCGGTGTGGGCCCGACCTACGAGCAGTACTTC. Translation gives CAISEPGVGPTYEQYF.

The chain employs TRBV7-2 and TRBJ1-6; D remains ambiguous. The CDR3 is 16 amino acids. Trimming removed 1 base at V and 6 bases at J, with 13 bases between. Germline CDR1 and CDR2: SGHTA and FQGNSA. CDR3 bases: TGTGCCAGCAGCTTAGGACCCACGGGGATTAATTCACCCCTCCACTTT. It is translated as CASSLGPTGINSPLHF.

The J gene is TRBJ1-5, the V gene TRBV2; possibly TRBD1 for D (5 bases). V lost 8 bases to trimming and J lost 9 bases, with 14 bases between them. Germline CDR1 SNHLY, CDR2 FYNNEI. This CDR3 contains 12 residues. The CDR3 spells CASGRGLGPQHF. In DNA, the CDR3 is TGTGCCAGCGGGAGGGGCCTAGGGCCCCAGCATTTT.

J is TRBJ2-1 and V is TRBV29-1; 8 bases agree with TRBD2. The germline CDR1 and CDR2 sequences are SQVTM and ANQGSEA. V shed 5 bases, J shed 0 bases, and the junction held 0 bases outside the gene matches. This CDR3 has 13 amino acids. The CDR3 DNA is TGCAGCGTTAGCGGGAGCTCCTACAATGAGCAGTTCTTC. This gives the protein CSVSGSSYNEQFF.

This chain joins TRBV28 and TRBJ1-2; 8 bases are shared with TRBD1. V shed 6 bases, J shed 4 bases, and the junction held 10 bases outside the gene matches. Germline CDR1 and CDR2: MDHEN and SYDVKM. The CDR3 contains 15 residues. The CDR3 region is CASRLTGVYGYGYTF. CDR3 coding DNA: TGTGCCAGCAGATTGACAGGGGTCTATGGCTATGGCTACACCTTC.

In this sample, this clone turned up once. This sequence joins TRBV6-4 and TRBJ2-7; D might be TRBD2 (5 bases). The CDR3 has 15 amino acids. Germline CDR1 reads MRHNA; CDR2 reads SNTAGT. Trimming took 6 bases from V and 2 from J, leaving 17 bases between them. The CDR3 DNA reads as TGTGCCAGCAGCCAAGGGAGCGAGGGCCCCTACGAGCAGTACTTC. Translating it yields CASSQGSEGPYEQYF.

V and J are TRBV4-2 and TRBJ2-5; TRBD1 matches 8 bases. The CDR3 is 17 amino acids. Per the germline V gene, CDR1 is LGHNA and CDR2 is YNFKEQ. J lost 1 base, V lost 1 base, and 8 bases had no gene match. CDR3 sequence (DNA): TGTGCCAGCAGCCAAGGAGCAGGGGGCCAAATCCAAGAGACCCAGTACTTC. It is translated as CASSQGAGGQIQETQYF.

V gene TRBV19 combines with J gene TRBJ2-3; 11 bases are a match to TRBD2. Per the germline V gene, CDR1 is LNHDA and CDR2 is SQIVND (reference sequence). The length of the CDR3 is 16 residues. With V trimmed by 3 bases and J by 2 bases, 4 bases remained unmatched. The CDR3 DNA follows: TGTGCCAGTAGTATCCGTAGCGGGAGGGCCACAGATACGCAGTATTTT. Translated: CASSIRSGRATDTQYF.

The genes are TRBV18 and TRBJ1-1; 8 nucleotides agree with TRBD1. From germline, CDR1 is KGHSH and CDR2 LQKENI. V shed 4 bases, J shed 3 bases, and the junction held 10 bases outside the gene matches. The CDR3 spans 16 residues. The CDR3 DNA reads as TGTGCCAGCTCACTCCGGGACAGGCCGGGTGACACTGAAGCTTTCTTT. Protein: CASSLRDRPGDTEAFF.

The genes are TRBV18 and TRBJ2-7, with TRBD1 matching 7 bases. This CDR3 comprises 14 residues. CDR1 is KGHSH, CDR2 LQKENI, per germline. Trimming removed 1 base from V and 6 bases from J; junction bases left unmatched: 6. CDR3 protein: CASSPQRTGGEQYF. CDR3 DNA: TGTGCCAGCTCACCACAAAGGACAGGTGGCGAGCAGTACTTC.

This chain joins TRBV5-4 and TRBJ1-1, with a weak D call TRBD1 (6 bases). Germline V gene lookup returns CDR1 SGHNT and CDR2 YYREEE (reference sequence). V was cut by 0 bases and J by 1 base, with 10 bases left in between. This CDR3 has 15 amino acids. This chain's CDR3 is CASSLVAGANTEAFF. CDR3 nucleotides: TGTGCCAGCAGCTTGGTGGCAGGGGCGAACACTGAAGCTTTCTTT. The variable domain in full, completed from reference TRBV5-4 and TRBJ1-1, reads ETGVTQSPTHLIKTRGQQVTLRCSSQSGHNTVSWYQQALGQGPQFIFQYYREEENGRGNFPPRFSGLQFPNYSSELNVNALELDDSALYLCASSLVAGANTEAFFGQGTRLTVV.

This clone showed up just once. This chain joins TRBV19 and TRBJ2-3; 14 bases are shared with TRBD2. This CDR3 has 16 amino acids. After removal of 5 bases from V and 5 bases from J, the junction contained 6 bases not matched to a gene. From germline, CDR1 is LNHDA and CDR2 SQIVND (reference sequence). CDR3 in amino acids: CASSLRLAGGGDTQYF. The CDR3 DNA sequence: TGTGCCAGTAGTCTCCGACTAGCGGGAGGGGGAGATACGCAGTATTTT.

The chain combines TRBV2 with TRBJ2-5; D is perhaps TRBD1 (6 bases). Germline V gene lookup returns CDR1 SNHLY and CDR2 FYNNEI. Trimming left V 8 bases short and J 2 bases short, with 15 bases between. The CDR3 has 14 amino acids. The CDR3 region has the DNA TGTGCCAGCGCTAGGGGGACGGGACAAGAGACCCAGTACTTC. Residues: CASARGTGQETQYF.

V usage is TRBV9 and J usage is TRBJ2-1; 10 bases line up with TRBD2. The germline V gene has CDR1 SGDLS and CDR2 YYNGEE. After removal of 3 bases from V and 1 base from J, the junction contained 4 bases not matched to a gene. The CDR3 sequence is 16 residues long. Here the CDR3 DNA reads TGTGCCAGCAGCGGTAGCGGGAGGCCATCCTACAATGAGCAGTTCTTC. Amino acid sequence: CASSGSGRPSYNEQFF.